The T cell receptor (beta chain) under discussion was sequenced for a study of cytomegalovirus exposure and HLA in healthy donors. Study-level information: Researchers previously reported finding fewer than 140 million unique TCR beta sequences from around 200 million T cells.

PCR primers comprised 60 Vbeta and 13 Jbeta primers. Sequencing used immunoSEQ multiplex PCR; TCRdb keeps in-frame clones, though not all of them. The table shows about 130,000 clones, with approximately 82% occurring only once. Study-wide results and caveats: Productive rates of about 87% or about 30% were seen for most TCR beta V segments in an earlier analysis.

A few counts support this clone. What it recognizes is unknown. Although they were nominally healthy when sampled, donors likely had unrecorded immune exposures. Germline V CDR1 and CDR2: MNHEY, SVGAGI. The CDR3 spans 13 residues. Trimming removed 6 bases from V and 4 bases from J; junction bases left unmatched: 2. The chain combines TRBV6-5 with TRBJ1-2; 10 nucleotides match TRBD1. Material: PBMCs. This TCR came from a man aged 18 to 29 in good health and CMV-seropositive. CDR3 coding DNA: TGTGCCAGCAGCCGGGACAGGGGCTATGGCTACACCTTC. It encodes CASSRDRGYGYTF.